Included here is one TCR beta chain sequence, with context. Clones were read by immunoSEQ multiplex PCR, and TCRdb kept only the in-frame ones, dropping some. The sample records some 87,000 clones, nearly 90% being singletons. Blood was sampled at baseline, cycle 4 day 1, and cycle 7 day 1. Trimming took 0 bases from V and 9 from J; bases not matched to a gene: 11. CDR1 and CDR2 (germline): SGDLS, YYNGEE. This CDR3 is built from 16 residues. This specimen belongs to a study of OX40 agonist ivuxolimab in advanced cancers. The TCR sequence derives from an adult with an advanced solid tumor such as melanoma, head and neck, liver or kidney cancer. The J gene is TRBJ2-1, the V gene TRBV9; the match to TRBD2 covers 8 bases. Material: CD4+ or CD8+ T cells sorted from blood, obtained in a trial of the OX40 agonist ivuxolimab. The CDR3 here is CASSVAAGALRGEQFF. The CDR3 nucleotides read TGTGCCAGCAGCGTAGCAGCGGGAGCGTTGAGGGGTGAGCAGTTCTTC. Filled out from reference TRBV9 and TRBJ2-1, the complete variable domain reads DSGVTQTPKHLITATGQRVTLRCSPRSGDLSVYWYQQSLDQGLQFLIQYYNGEERAKGNILERFSAQQFPDLHSELNLSSLELGDSALYFCASSVAAGALRGEQFFGPGTRLTVL.